Listed below are T cell receptor beta chains from one sample, sequenced in a study of T cells in Graves' hyperthyroidism and ophthalmopathy. MiXCR, run by TCRdb on the multiplex PCR reads, gives a single entry per CDR3 protein. In the table there are 250,000 to 300,000 distinct CDR3 sequences, roughly 13% of which are singletons. What was sequenced was blood. The receptor set was obtained from a woman under 40 with Graves' hyperthyroidism that later progressed to Graves' ophthalmopathy. Both conserved end residues are part of each CDR3. D genes are given only for firm matches. Clone size appears in some rows only: once, few, many, or a class for an expanded clone.

>TRBJ1-5|TRBD1|TRBV19|many
TGTGCCAGCACCCCACGGGACAGGGGGAGTCAGCCCCAGCATTTT
CASTPRDRGSQPQHF
>TRBJ2-1|TRBD1|TRBV28|many
TGTGCCTGCCGAACCGGGACAGGGGAGGTGAATGAGCAGTTCTTC
CACRTGTGEVNEQFF
>TRBJ2-5|-|TRBV28|many
TGTGCCAGCAGTACAATAGAGACCCAGTACTTC
CASSTIETQYF
>TRBJ1-1|-|TRBV20-1|many
TGCAGTGCTAGAGATCCCAGGGACGCTGAAGCTTTCTTT
CSARDPRDAEAFF
>TRBJ2-7|TRBD2|TRBV12-3/TRBV12-4|many
TGTGCCAGCAGCCGGGCCGGGACTAGCGGGGGGGAGGGCGAGCAGTACTTC
CASSRAGTSGGEGEQYF
>TRBJ2-7|-|TRBV24-1|few
TGTGCCACCAGTGGGTCGGGGAGCTCCTACGAGCAGTACTTC
CATSGSGSSYEQYF
>TRBJ2-7|-|TRBV25-1|few
TGTGCCAGCAGACTAAGCGATTCGCTCTCCTACGAGCAGTACTTC
CASRLSDSLSYEQYF
>TRBJ1-2|TRBD1|TRBV3-1|-
TGTGCCAGCAGCCAGGACAGGAGGTTCTATGGCTACACCTTC
CASSQDRRFYGYTF
>TRBJ2-6|-|TRBV28|many
TGTGCCAGCAGTCGGGGGGCCTCTGGGGCCAACGTCCTGACTTTC
CASSRGASGANVLTF
>TRBJ2-3|TRBD1|TRBV11-2|-
TGTGCCAGCAGCTCCCGGACAGGGCGGATGGGCACAGATACGCAGTATTTT
CASSSRTGRMGTDTQYF
>TRBJ2-4|TRBD2|TRBV11-2|once
TGTGCCAGCAGCTTAGGGTCCCGGGGGGGCCGCCAAAACATTCAGTACTTC
CASSLGSRGGRQNIQYF
>TRBJ1-2|-|TRBV28|many
TGTGCCAGCAGTTTTACAGGGCCGTATGGCTACACCTTC
CASSFTGPYGYTF
>TRBJ2-7|-|TRBV13|many
TGTGCCAGCAGCGTGAGCTCCTACGAGCAGTACTTC
CASSVSSYEQYF
>TRBJ1-6|-|TRBV6-2/TRBV6-3|many
TGTGCCAGCAAAGGGAGCCTGGAAGAGACCCTCCACTTT
CASKGSLEETLHF
>TRBJ2-1|-|TRBV4-1|-
TGCGCCAGCAGTCAGGACTTTGCTTACTACAATGAGCAGTTCTTC
CASSQDFAYYNEQFF
>TRBJ2-1|-|TRBV7-2|many
TGTGCCAGCAGCCATACTAGTTACAATGAGCAGTTCTTC
CASSHTSYNEQFF
>TRBJ1-1|-|TRBV7-8|many
TGTGCCAGCAGCAAGCTTTCAGGGGAGAACACTGAAGCTTTCTTT
CASSKLSGENTEAFF
>TRBJ2-3|TRBD2|TRBV2|-
TGTGCCAGCCTGGGACTAGCTCCAGATACGCAGTATTTT
CASLGLAPDTQYF
>TRBJ2-1|-|TRBV30|many
TGTGCCTGGGCGCAGGAGAACTATGAGCAGTTCTTC
CAWAQENYEQFF
>TRBJ1-2|TRBD1|TRBV4-3|many
TGCGCCAGCAGCCAAGATCGGGGGACAGGGGTGCTTGGTTATGGCTACACCTTC
CASSQDRGTGVLGYGYTF
>TRBJ1-1|-|TRBV15|many
TGTGCCACCAGCAGAGATCCACACACTGAAGCTTTCTTT
CATSRDPHTEAFF
>TRBJ2-2|-|TRBV13|few
TGTGCCAGCAGCGTGTCTACTTCGACCGGGGAGCTGTTTTTT
CASSVSTSTGELFF
>TRBJ1-1|-|TRBV29-1|many
TGCAGCGTTAAACGGGACTATGAAGCTTTCTTT
CSVKRDYEAFF
>TRBJ1-1|-|TRBV3-1|many
TGTGCCAGCAGCCCAGCGGGGGACACTGAAGCTTTCTTT
CASSPAGDTEAFF
>TRBJ2-5|TRBD1|TRBV5-1|-
TGCGCCAGCAGCTTGTCGGGACAGGGGAAGACCCAGTACTTC
CASSLSGQGKTQYF
>TRBJ2-5|-|TRBV7-9|few
TGTGCCAGCAGCTCCGACAGGTTGGTCCAGTACTTC
CASSSDRLVQYF
>TRBJ2-3|-|TRBV2|many
TGTGCCAGCAGTCCCAGAACCGGTTCTAGCACAGATACGCAGTATTTT
CASSPRTGSSTDTQYF
>TRBJ1-1|-|TRBV19|few
TGTGCCAGTAGTATAGGGGGGAACACTGAAGCTTTCTTT
CASSIGGNTEAFF
>TRBJ2-1|-|TRBV27|-
TGTGCCGGCACTGGGGACCCGACAACCTACAATGAGCAGTTCTTC
CAGTGDPTTYNEQFF